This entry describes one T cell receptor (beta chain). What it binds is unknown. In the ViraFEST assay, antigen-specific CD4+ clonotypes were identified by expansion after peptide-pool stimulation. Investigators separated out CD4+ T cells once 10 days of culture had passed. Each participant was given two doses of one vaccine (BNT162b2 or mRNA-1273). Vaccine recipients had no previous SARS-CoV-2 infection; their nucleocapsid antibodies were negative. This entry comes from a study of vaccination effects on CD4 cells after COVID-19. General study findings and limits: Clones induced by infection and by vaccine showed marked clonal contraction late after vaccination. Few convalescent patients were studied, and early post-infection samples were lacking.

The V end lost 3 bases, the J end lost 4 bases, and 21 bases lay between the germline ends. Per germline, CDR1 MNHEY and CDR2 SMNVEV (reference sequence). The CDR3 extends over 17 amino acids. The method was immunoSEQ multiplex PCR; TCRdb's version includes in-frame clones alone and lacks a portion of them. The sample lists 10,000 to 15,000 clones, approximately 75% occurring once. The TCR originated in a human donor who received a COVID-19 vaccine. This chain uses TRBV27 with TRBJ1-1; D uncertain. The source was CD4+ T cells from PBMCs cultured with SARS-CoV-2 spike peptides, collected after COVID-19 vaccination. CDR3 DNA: TGTGCCAGCAGTTTCAGATCCTTGGAGTTCGGGAGCACTGAAGCTTTCTTT. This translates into CASSFRSLEFGSTEAFF.